The TCR beta chain under discussion was sequenced for a study of lymphopenia after photon versus proton radiotherapy. The study's findings and limits: Proton therapy kept repertoires fairly stable, unlike photons, which gained effector/memory cells. Larger post-nadir TCR diversity loss correlated inversely with survival in deceased patients. After the lymphocyte nadir, photon-treated repertoires showed oligoclonal expansion, especially of CD8+ Temra cells. Survival link was tested only in deceased patients; proton benefit remains a possibility.

A word on this clone: Its antigen is currently unknown.

The CDR3 length is 13 residues. The ends were cut back, 2 bases at V and 0 bases at J, with 5 bases in the middle. Germline CDR1 is SGHRS and CDR2 is YFSETQ. The table came from immunoSEQ multiplex PCR; TCRdb's copy has only in-frame clones and leaves some out. Of about 70,000 clones in the sample, more than 75% were seen once. The clonotype was recovered from a man at least 80 years old with esophageal cancer. The rearrangement links TRBV5-1 to TRBJ2-5, with D unresolved. The sample here was peripheral blood, taken from a patient treated with proton-based radiotherapy. CDR3 in amino acids: CASSFTNQETQYF. The CDR3 bases are TGCGCCAGCAGCTTCACTAACCAAGAGACCCAGTACTTC.